The 25 T cell receptor beta chains listed next were all sequenced from one sample in a study of cytomegalovirus exposure and HLA in healthy donors. With 60 Vbeta and 13 Jbeta primers, the PCR was carried out. Measured with immunoSEQ multiplex PCR; TCRdb has only the in-frame clones, and not every one. This sample has 200,000 to 250,000 clones; 82% occur once, and the top ten carry about 0.58%. Source material: PBMCs. All receptors come from a woman in her thirties or forties in good health and CMV-seronegative.

This sequence joins TRBV9 and TRBJ2-7, with a weak D call TRBD2 (6 bases). The CDR3 is made up of 15 amino acids. V lost 1 base and J lost 4, with 15 bases in between. CDR1 and CDR2 (germline): SGDLS, YYNGEE. CDR3 coding DNA: TGTGCCAGCAGCGTAAGCGGCAGGGAGGTATACGAGCAGTACTTC. This encodes CASSVSGREVYEQYF.

This chain uses TRBV4-2 with TRBJ2-2, with TRBD2 matching 14 bases. CDR1 is LGHNA, CDR2 YNFKEQ, per germline. The V segment lost 1 base and the J segment 5 bases; nucleotides outside the gene matches: 3. CDR3 length: 17 residues. The CDR3 region is CASSQGGLAGATGELFF. DNA of the CDR3: TGTGCCAGCAGCCAAGGGGGACTAGCGGGGGCTACCGGGGAGCTGTTTTTT.

This rearrangement joins TRBV4-2 to TRBJ1-3; D uncertain. The germline gives CDR1 LGHNA, CDR2 YNFKEQ. The CDR3 length is 15 residues. The V end was cut by 1 base, the J end by 2 bases, with 9 bases between. CDR3 region: CASSQVAGPGNTIYF. The CDR3 DNA reads as TGTGCCAGCAGCCAAGTTGCGGGTCCTGGAAACACCATATATTTT.

V is TRBV30 and J is TRBJ1-5, with a tentative D call TRBD1 (5 bases). This CDR3 is 13 amino acids long. Trimming shortened V by 1 base and J by 4 bases, and 8 bases separated the two germline ends. Germline values: CDR1 GTSNPN, CDR2 SVGIG (reference sequence). The CDR3 sequence is CAWSGRDNQPQHF. The CDR3 DNA reads TGTGCCTGGAGTGGCAGGGATAATCAGCCCCAGCATTTT.

This chain connects TRBV5-6 to TRBJ1-2; D remains ambiguous. Trimming removed 3 bases from V and 6 bases from J, with 15 bases in between. This CDR3 spans 14 amino acids. Germline CDR1 reads SGHDT; CDR2 reads YYEEEE. CDR3 nucleotides: TGTGCCAGCAGCTACCGGGGAGAGTATAATGGCTACACCTTC. Its protein is CASSYRGEYNGYTF.

The J gene is TRBJ1-1, the V gene TRBV18, with D perhaps matching TRBD1 (5 bases). CDR1 is KGHSH, CDR2 LQKENI, per germline. V was cut by 3 bases and J by 1 base, with 15 bases left in between. The CDR3 extends over 16 amino acids. The CDR3 coding sequence is TGTGCCAGCTCACCCAAGAAAGGGGCTCAGAACACTGAAGCTTTCTTT. Its translation is CASSPKKGAQNTEAFF.

V usage is TRBV11-2 and J usage is TRBJ1-5, with D perhaps TRBD1 (5 bases). V lost 1 base and J 6 bases, leaving 13 bases between the germline ends. The CDR3 length is 15 residues. Germline assignment: CDR1 SGHAT and CDR2 FQNNGV. CDR3 sequence reads: CASSLGNKGIQPQHF. The CDR3 nucleotides are TGTGCCAGCAGCTTAGGGAATAAGGGGATTCAGCCCCAGCATTTT. The variable domain in full, with the rest retrieved from reference TRBV11-2 and TRBJ1-5, is EAGVAQSPRYKIIEKRQSVAFWCNPISGHATLYWYQQILGQGPKLLIQFQNNGVVDDSQLPKDRFSAERLKGVDSTLKIQPAKLEDSAVYLCASSLGNKGIQPQHFGDGTRLSIL.

The chain recombines TRBV19 with TRBJ2-1; TRBD2 might be the D (6 bases). In germline, CDR1 is LNHDA, CDR2 SQIVND (reference sequence). Trimming took off 7 bases at V and 9 bases at J, with 19 bases between the two ends. This CDR3 region has 14 residues. The CDR3 coding sequence is TGTGCCAGTAAGGAGGGTAACTGGTTGGGTGAGCAGTTCTTC. This translates into CASKEGNWLGEQFF.

This chain links TRBV15 with TRBJ1-1; 10 nucleotides agree with TRBD1. There are 17 residues in the CDR3. CDR1 LNHNV and CDR2 YYDKDF come from the germline V gene (reference sequence). J gave up 5 bases and V 3 bases, and 12 bases lay outside the gene matches. The CDR3 sequence is CATSRYGRDRGQTEAFF. The CDR3 coding sequence is TGTGCCACCAGCAGGTATGGTCGGGACAGGGGACAAACTGAAGCTTTCTTT.

The rearrangement uses TRBV7-8 and TRBJ1-1; 9 bases fit TRBD1. The germline V gene encodes CDR1 SGHVS and CDR2 FQNEAQ. This CDR3 is built from 15 residues. Unmatched junction bases numbered 8, after V lost 5 bases and J lost 4 bases. CDR3 in amino acids: CASSLGGQGVTEAFF. CDR3 nucleotide sequence: TGTGCCAGCAGCCTCGGGGGACAGGGTGTCACTGAAGCTTTCTTT.

The rearrangement uses TRBV25-1 and TRBJ2-7; D is uncertain. The CDR3 spans 16 residues. V dropped 2 bases and J dropped 4 bases, with 18 bases sitting between them. Germline assignment: CDR1 MGHDK and CDR2 SYGVNS. The CDR3 DNA sequence: TGTGCCAGCAGTGAAGTTTCCCCCCCCTCACAATACGAGCAGTACTTC. This codes for CASSEVSPPSQYEQYF.

The chain links TRBV18 to TRBJ2-5; 9 bases match TRBD1. Gene TRBJ2-7 matches the end of the DNA better, so the J call may be wrong. From germline, CDR1 is KGHSH and CDR2 LQKENI. The length of the CDR3 is 15 residues. CDR3 in DNA: TGTGCCAGCTCACCTGGGACAGGGTCCATCTACGAGCAGTACTTC. Encoded protein: CASSPGTGSIYEQYF.

The V and J genes are TRBV10-3 and TRBJ1-2; a possible D gene is TRBD1 (6 bases). The germline V gene has CDR1 ENHRY and CDR2 SYGVKD. V was clipped by 4 bases and J by 8 bases, with 11 bases between them. The CDR3 totals 12 residues. In nucleotides, the CDR3 is TGTGCCATCAGTGGGCAGGGGAACGGCTACACCTTC. This sequence encodes CAISGQGNGYTF.

The V gene is TRBV30, the J gene TRBJ2-3; TRBD1 agrees at 11 bases. The CDR3 runs to 15 residues. Trimming cost V 2 bases and J 3 bases; bases outside gene matches: 4. Germline CDR1 GTSNPN, CDR2 SVGIG (reference sequence). Written as DNA, the CDR3 is TGTGCCTGGAGTCCCGGACAGGGGGCGACAGATACGCAGTATTTT. As protein: CAWSPGQGATDTQYF. Together with reference TRBV30 and TRBJ2-3, the CDR3 gives the full variable domain: SQTIHQWPATLVQPVGSPLSLECTVEGTSNPNLYWYRQAAGRGLQLLFYSVGIGQISSEVPQNLSASRPQDRQFILSSKKLLLSDSGFYLCAWSPGQGATDTQYFGPGTRLTVL.

The CDR3 sequence is CSVNDRANYGYTF. DNA for the CDR3: TGCAGCGTGAACGACAGGGCTAACTATGGCTACACCTTC. The genes are TRBV29-1 and TRBJ1-2, with 7 bases lining up with TRBD1. Losses at the gene ends were 6 bases for V and 0 bases for J; bases not matched to a gene: 4. This CDR3 comprises 13 residues. Germline CDR1 and CDR2: SQVTM and ANQGSEA.

The chain combines TRBV11-2 with TRBJ2-1, with a tentative D call TRBD2 (5 bases). Trimming shortened V by 1 base and J by 3 bases, and 10 bases separated the two germline ends. Germline values: CDR1 SGHAT, CDR2 FQNNGV. This CDR3 has 15 amino acids. The CDR3 bases are TGTGCCAGCAGCTTAGGGGGTGGAGGCTACAATGAGCAGTTCTTC. Residues: CASSLGGGGYNEQFF. Using reference TRBV11-2 and TRBJ2-1 for the parts outside the CDR3, the full variable domain is EAGVAQSPRYKIIEKRQSVAFWCNPISGHATLYWYQQILGQGPKLLIQFQNNGVVDDSQLPKDRFSAERLKGVDSTLKIQPAKLEDSAVYLCASSLGGGGYNEQFFGPGTRLTVL.

This clone was found once. The chain employs TRBV4-2 and TRBJ2-3, with 14 bases fitting TRBD2. Germline V gene data show CDR1 as LGHNA and CDR2 as YNFKEQ. The CDR3 totals 20 residues. Trimming took 1 base from V and 3 from J; bases not matched to a gene: 12. The CDR3 region has the DNA TGTGCCAGCAGCCAAGCCGGGACTAGCGGGGGCCCTCAGCAAACAGATACGCAGTATTTT. It codes for CASSQAGTSGGPQQTDTQYF.

This clone was seen just once. The V call is TRBV12-5, the J call TRBJ2-1; D perhaps matches TRBD2 (6 bases). Germline V gives CDR1 LGHNT, CDR2 FRNRAP. V was shortened by 6 bases and J by 1 base, with 13 bases between the two germline ends. The length of the CDR3 is 15 residues. The CDR3: CASGPPGGSYNEQFF. The DNA for the CDR3 is TGTGCTAGTGGCCCCCCCGGGGGTTCCTACAATGAGCAGTTCTTC.

V is TRBV5-6 and J is TRBJ2-5, with TRBD2 identical over 13 bases. Looked up from germline, CDR1 is SGHDT and CDR2 is YYEEEE. The CDR3 length is 17 residues. Trimming at V came to 3 bases and at J to 1 base, leaving 6 bases not matched to a gene. This chain's CDR3 is CASSWRGTSGAQETQYF. CDR3 sequence (DNA): TGTGCCAGCAGCTGGCGAGGGACTAGCGGGGCCCAAGAGACCCAGTACTTC. The full variable domain, with the rest looked up from reference TRBV5-6 and TRBJ2-5, is DAGVTQSPTHLIKTRGQQVTLRCSPKSGHDTVSWYQQALGQGPQFIFQYYEEEERQRGNFPDRFSGHQFPNYSSELNVNALLLGDSALYLCASSWRGTSGAQETQYFGPGTRLLVL.

The genes are TRBV9 and TRBJ1-2; possibly TRBD1 for D (6 bases). There are 13 residues in the CDR3. Germline V CDR1 and CDR2: SGDLS, YYNGEE. V lost 6 bases, J lost 8 bases, and 17 bases lay in between. The CDR3 loop is CASNGGPPGGYTF. As DNA, the CDR3 is TGTGCCAGCAACGGGGGGCCTCCGGGGGGCTACACCTTC.

The CDR3 loop is CASSRVTDTQYF. CDR3 bases: TGTGCCAGCAGCCGGGTTACAGATACGCAGTATTTT. The chain recombines TRBV7-2 with TRBJ2-3; D not resolved. CDR1 and CDR2 from the germline V gene are SGHTA and FQGNSA. Trimming left V 5 bases short and J 3 bases short, with 6 bases between. The CDR3 runs 12 residues.

As concerns this clone: The junction differs from germline at one of its ends, possibly a read error. This chain connects TRBV7-9 to TRBJ1-4; D may be TRBD1 (5 bases). In germline, CDR1 is SEHNR, CDR2 FQNEAQ (reference sequence). CDR3 size: 15 residues. CDR3 residues: CSSSLGRQQMEKLFF. The CDR3 nucleotides read TGTTCCAGCAGCTTAGGGAGACAGCAAATGGAAAAACTGTTTTTT.

The gene calls are TRBV18 and TRBJ2-1; the match to TRBD1 covers 7 bases. The ends lost 6 bases at V and 2 bases at J; junction bases unmatched: 7. CDR1 is KGHSH and CDR2 is LQKENI in the germline V gene. The CDR3 is 15 amino acids. As DNA, the CDR3 is TGTGCCAGCTCTTCCCAGGGACAGACCTACAATGAGCAGTTCTTC. As protein: CASSSQGQTYNEQFF.

The CDR3 loop reads CAISLQGGDTEAFF. In DNA, the CDR3 is TGTGCCATCAGTTTACAGGGGGGGGACACTGAAGCTTTCTTT. V is TRBV10-3 and J is TRBJ1-1, with 8 bases fitting TRBD1. Germline CDR1 is ENHRY and CDR2 is SYGVKD. The CDR3 covers 14 residues. V dropped 5 bases and J dropped 3; count of bases not matched to a gene: 5.

This chain uses TRBV10-3 with TRBJ2-7, with unresolved D. CDR3 length: 12 amino acids. V was shortened by 2 bases and J by 5 bases, with 7 bases between the two germline ends. Per the germline V gene, CDR1 is ENHRY and CDR2 is SYGVKD. The CDR3 coding sequence is TGTGCCATCAGTGAGAACAGTAACGAGCAGTACTTC. Its protein is CAISENSNEQYF.